This T cell receptor (beta chain) derives from a study of cytomegalovirus exposure and HLA in healthy donors. Findings and limits, study-wide: A list of 150 or so TCR beta chains associated with cytomegalovirus was given. Previously analyzed data showed that most TCR beta V segments were productive at a frequency of about 87% or about 30%. Most TCR sequences showed up rarely, but some public TCRs showed up in many donors.

Healthy people donating bone marrow made up the donors. The CDR3 extends over 14 amino acids. Trimming stripped 6 bases from V and 0 bases from J, with 11 bases between. CDR1 is MDHEN, CDR2 SYDVKM, per germline. The PCR contained 60 Vbeta and 13 Jbeta primers. Data came from immunoSEQ multiplex PCR; TCRdb stores just in-frame clones and leaves some out. The sample has about 130,000 clones, roughly 70% seen once. About this clone: Its specificity is not known.

Sequencing was done on a sample of PBMCs. The genes are TRBV28 and TRBJ1-1, with D tentatively TRBD1 (6 bases). The sequence derives from a middle-aged man in good health and CMV-seropositive. CDR3 DNA sequence: TGTGCCAGCAGAGCCGGACAGTTGAACACTGAAGCTTTCTTT. It specifies CASRAGQLNTEAFF.